This TCR beta chain emerged from a study of T-cell memory formation after mild COVID-19. Study-wide results and caveats: Shrinking CD4+ clones were chiefly CM and EM; CD8+ ones were chiefly EMRA. Clones that contracted from day 15 to 85 had balanced CD4/CD8; later expanders were CD4+ biased. Some SARS-CoV-2-responding clones were already detected in memory before infection.

TCRdb itself ran the 5' RACE reads through MiXCR, one entry per CDR3 protein. The sample holds about 210,000 distinct CDR3 sequences, 27% seen once. CDR1 is SGDLS, CDR2 YYNGEE, per germline. The CDR3 consists of 13 residues. V lost 4 bases to trimming and J lost 1 base, with 8 bases between them. Only a few counts were recorded for this clonotype. Antigen unknown. This sequence joins TRBV9 and TRBJ1-1, with no clear D. The sequenced material came from PBMCs or a T cell subset sorted from them (not recorded which). This clonotype was obtained from an adult woman who had mild COVID-19 (a few samples of this study predate the infection). Cell type and time point are not known. Written as DNA, the CDR3 is TGTGCCAGCAGCCACGGCCAGAACACTGAAGCTTTCTTT. Translated, it gives CASSHGQNTEAFF. Based on the CDR3 plus reference TRBV9 and TRBJ1-1, the full variable domain is DSGVTQTPKHLITATGQRVTLRCSPRSGDLSVYWYQQSLDQGLQFLIQYYNGEERAKGNILERFSAQQFPDLHSELNLSSLELGDSALYFCASSHGQNTEAFFGQGTRLTVV.